The 25 T cell receptor beta chains in this list originate from one sample, sequenced in a study of T cells expressing NK-cell markers. TCRdb reprocessed the 5' RACE reads and reports one entry per CDR3 protein, with no DNA. Reported are fewer than 550,000 distinct CDR3 sequences; the ten largest clones contain under 1.5%. Sample: blood T cells: a sorted CD56 or NKG2C T cell subset, CD4+ or CD8+ T cells, or bulk PBMC T cells (not recorded which). These receptors were collected from a woman in her 50s in good health.

The J gene is TRBJ2-7, the V gene TRBV4-1; TCRdb's D call of TRBD2 is untestable without DNA. Germline CDR1 and CDR2: MGHRA and YSYEKL. The CDR3 contains 16 residues. The chain's CDR3 is CASSHGRIAGGYEQYF.

The chain recombines TRBV7-3 with TRBJ2-6. Germline V gene sequence: CDR1 SGHTA, CDR2 FQGTGA. The CDR3 totals 11 residues. CDR3 residues: CASSSDNVLTF. The full variable domain, its missing parts supplied by reference TRBV7-3 and TRBJ2-6, is GAGVSQTPSNKVTEKGKYVELRCDPISGHTALYWYRQSLGQGPEFLIYFQGTGAADDSGLPNDRFFAVRPEGSVSTLKIQRTERGDSAVYLCASSSDNVLTFGAGSRLTVL.

The chain uses TRBV5-1 and TRBJ2-7; with no DNA, the TCRdb D assignment of TRBD1 cannot be verified. This CDR3 is built from 15 residues. The germline V gene has CDR1 SGHRS and CDR2 YFSETQ. CDR3 sequence: CASSLRLTGTYEQYF.

This sequence joins TRBV2 and TRBJ2-1; TCRdb calls TRBD1, which cannot be checked without DNA. This CDR3 has 13 residues. CDR1 SNHLY and CDR2 FYNNEI come from the germline V gene. The CDR3 region is CASSDTGAYEQFF.

The chain combines TRBV12-3 or TRBV12-4 with TRBJ1-2; TCRdb picks TRBD1, but there is no DNA to check that call. CDR3 length: 15 residues. The CDR3 loop is CASSLGGQGAAGYTF.

The rearrangement uses TRBV7-8 and TRBJ2-6; TCRdb names TRBD2, which stays unverified in the absence of DNA. CDR1 and CDR2 (germline): SGHVS, FQNEAQ. The CDR3 has 19 residues. The CDR3 sequence is CASSPTIGGALAGANVLTF.

The genes are TRBV14 and TRBJ1-2; TCRdb's D gene call, TRBD1, goes unchecked for lack of DNA. Germline CDR1 reads SGHDN; CDR2 reads FVKESK. The CDR3 totals 13 residues. CDR3 amino acids: CASSQVSGSGYTF.

This chain connects TRBV29-1 to TRBJ2-1; with no DNA, the TCRdb D assignment of TRBD2 cannot be verified. This CDR3 region has 12 residues. Germline assignment: CDR1 SQVTM and CDR2 ANQGSEA. The chain's CDR3 is CSVEVSSGKQFF.

This chain uses TRBV5-1 with TRBJ1-3; TCRdb reports TRBD1, a call that lacks DNA to check it against. Germline V gene sequence: CDR1 SGHRS, CDR2 YFSETQ. The CDR3 has 17 amino acids. The CDR3 here is CASMRSSGTGAGNTIYF.

The rearrangement uses TRBV5-1 and TRBJ1-2. This CDR3 has 11 residues. The germline CDR1 and CDR2 sequences are SGHRS and YFSETQ. CDR3: CASSLGQRITF. Combining the CDR3 with reference TRBV5-1 and TRBJ1-2 gives the whole variable domain KAGVTQTPRYLIKTRGQQVTLSCSPISGHRSVSWYQQTPGQGLQFLFEYFSETQRNKGNFPGRFSGRQFSNSRSEMNVSTLELGDSALYLCASSLGQRITFGSGTRLTVV.

The chain carries TRBV15 and TRBJ2-1. Per the germline V gene, CDR1 is LNHNV and CDR2 is YYDKDF (reference sequence). This CDR3 spans 16 amino acids. The CDR3 sequence is CATSRETVLVKNEQFF.

The J gene is TRBJ1-1, the V gene TRBV15. The CDR3 runs 15 residues. In germline, CDR1 is LNHNV, CDR2 YYDKDF (reference sequence). The CDR3 is CATSRDVLLNTEAFF.

V usage is TRBV5-1 and J usage is TRBJ1-2; TCRdb selects TRBD1, and the lack of DNA leaves this call unchecked. Per germline, CDR1 SGHRS and CDR2 YFSETQ. The CDR3 runs 13 residues. This CDR3 reads CASSSGTHYGYTF.

The V call is TRBV5-1, the J call TRBJ1-3; lacking DNA, the TRBD1 call made by TCRdb goes unchecked. Per the germline V gene, CDR1 is SGHRS and CDR2 is YFSETQ. The CDR3 runs to 16 residues. CDR3: CASSLETTGAGNTIYF.

The chain carries TRBV6-5 and TRBJ2-3; without DNA, the TCRdb call of TRBD2 cannot be checked. The CDR3 extends over 15 amino acids. In germline, CDR1 is MNHEY, CDR2 SVGAGI. The CDR3 reads CASSYGAGLKDTQYF.

The chain has TRBV19 and TRBJ1-1. The CDR3 consists of 15 residues. Germline CDR1 LNHDA, CDR2 SQIVND (reference sequence). This CDR3 reads CASTSGALGNTEAFF. Full variable domain (rest looked up from reference TRBV19 and TRBJ1-1): DGGITQSPKYLFRKEGQNVTLSCEQNLNHDAMYWYRQDPGQGLRLIYYSQIVNDFQKGDIAEGYSVSREKKESFPLTVTSAQKNPTAFYLCASTSGALGNTEAFFGQGTRLTVV.

The chain is built from TRBV20-1 and TRBJ2-2; TCRdb's D gene call, TRBD1, goes unchecked for lack of DNA. This CDR3 region has 16 residues. CDR1 and CDR2 (germline): DFQATT, SNEGSKA (reference sequence). The CDR3 here is CSAPEVRQGITGELFF.

The chain employs TRBV12-3 or TRBV12-4 and TRBJ1-2; TCRdb lists TRBD1, though no DNA is available to test this call. The length of the CDR3 is 13 residues. The CDR3 sequence is CASRPGPNYGYTF.

The chain combines TRBV5-1 with TRBJ2-1. The CDR3 runs 14 residues. The germline V gene has CDR1 SGHRS and CDR2 YFSETQ. The chain's CDR3 is CASSLAGTYNEQFF.

This sequence joins TRBV7-9 and TRBJ2-7; no DNA is available, so the TRBD1 call from TCRdb remains unchecked. CDR1 SEHNR and CDR2 FQNEAQ come from the germline V gene (reference sequence). The CDR3 consists of 14 residues. CDR3: CASSFMGQNPEQYF.

This CDR3 reads CASSLRRGLALKNEQFF. The V gene is TRBV5-1, the J gene TRBJ2-1; TCRdb outputs TRBD2, but without DNA this stays unchecked. This CDR3 contains 17 residues. The germline V gene encodes CDR1 SGHRS and CDR2 YFSETQ.

The chain uses TRBV11-3 and TRBJ2-1; with no DNA, the TCRdb D assignment of TRBD2 cannot be verified. CDR1 SGHNT and CDR2 YENEEA come from the germline V gene. The CDR3 has 14 residues. The CDR3 loop is CASSLLAGDIEQFF.

The chain employs TRBV20-1 and TRBJ2-5. CDR3 length equals 11 residues. Germline values: CDR1 DFQATT, CDR2 SNEGSKA (reference sequence). CDR3 residues: CSARDGETQYF.

V is TRBV24-1 and J is TRBJ2-3. Per germline, CDR1 KGHDR and CDR2 SFDVKD. The length of the CDR3 is 15 residues. The CDR3 protein is CATSDVRTSPDTQYF.

The J gene is TRBJ1-2, the V gene TRBV7-9; the TRBD1 assignment by TCRdb is unverifiable without DNA. The V gene's germline CDR1 is SEHNR and CDR2 FQNEAQ (reference sequence). The CDR3 runs 14 residues. Here the CDR3 reads CASSLASRGDLYTF.